One sample yielded the 2 T cell receptor beta chains listed below, sequenced in a study of cytomegalovirus exposure and HLA in healthy donors. With 60 Vbeta and 13 Jbeta primers, the PCR was carried out. Sequenced by immunoSEQ multiplex PCR; TCRdb stores in-frame clones only, minus some. The sample lists more than 85,000 clones, under 80% occurring once. Material: PBMCs. The receptors here all came from a young woman in good health and CMV-seropositive.

V gene TRBV5-4 combines with J gene TRBJ2-7, with TRBD1 identical over 10 bases. V lost 3 bases, J lost 2 bases, and 5 bases stayed unmatched. The CDR3 runs 15 residues. Germline loops: CDR1 SGHNT, CDR2 YYREEE (reference sequence). The CDR3 loop reads CASSSAGTGAYEQYF. The CDR3, as DNA: TGTGCCAGCAGCTCTGCCGGGACAGGGGCCTACGAGCAGTACTTC.

This chain links TRBV6-5 with TRBJ2-1, with 13 nucleotides matching TRBD2. Germline V lookup: CDR1 MNHEY, CDR2 SVGAGI. The CDR3 consists of 14 residues. V lost 6 bases, J lost 7 bases, and 3 bases stayed unmatched. The CDR3 reads CASRSGLAGNEQFF. CDR3 bases: TGTGCCAGCAGGTCGGGACTAGCGGGAAATGAGCAGTTCTTC.